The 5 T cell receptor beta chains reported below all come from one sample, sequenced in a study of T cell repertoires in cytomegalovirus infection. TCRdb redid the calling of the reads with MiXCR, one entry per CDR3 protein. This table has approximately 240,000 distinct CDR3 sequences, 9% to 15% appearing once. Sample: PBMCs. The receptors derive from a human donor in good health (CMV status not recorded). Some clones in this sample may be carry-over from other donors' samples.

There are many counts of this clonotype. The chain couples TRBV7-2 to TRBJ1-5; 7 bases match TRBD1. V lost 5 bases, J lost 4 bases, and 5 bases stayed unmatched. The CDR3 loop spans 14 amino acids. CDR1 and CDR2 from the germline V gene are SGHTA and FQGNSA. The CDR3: CASSRDSRNQPQHF. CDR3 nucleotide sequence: TGTGCCAGCAGCCGGGACAGCAGAAATCAGCCCCAGCATTTT.

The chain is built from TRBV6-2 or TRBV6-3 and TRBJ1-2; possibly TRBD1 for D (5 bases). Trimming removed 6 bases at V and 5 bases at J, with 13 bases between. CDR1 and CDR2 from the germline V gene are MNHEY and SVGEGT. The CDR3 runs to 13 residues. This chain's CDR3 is CASRVGTAYGYTF. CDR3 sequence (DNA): TGTGCCAGCAGAGTTGGGACCGCGTATGGCTACACCTTC.

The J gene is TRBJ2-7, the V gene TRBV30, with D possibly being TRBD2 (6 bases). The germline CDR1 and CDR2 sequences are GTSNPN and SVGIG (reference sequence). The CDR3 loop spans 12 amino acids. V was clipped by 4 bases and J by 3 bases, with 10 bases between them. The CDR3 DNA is TGTGCCTGGATCGGGACTGGCTACGAGCAGTACTTC. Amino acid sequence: CAWIGTGYEQYF.

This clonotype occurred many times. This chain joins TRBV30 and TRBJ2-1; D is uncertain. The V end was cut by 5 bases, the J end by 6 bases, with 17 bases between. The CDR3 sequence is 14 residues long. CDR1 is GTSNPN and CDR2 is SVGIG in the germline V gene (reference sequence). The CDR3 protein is CAWAAGPNRNEQFF. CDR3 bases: TGTGCCTGGGCGGCTGGGCCCAACCGCAATGAGCAGTTCTTC.

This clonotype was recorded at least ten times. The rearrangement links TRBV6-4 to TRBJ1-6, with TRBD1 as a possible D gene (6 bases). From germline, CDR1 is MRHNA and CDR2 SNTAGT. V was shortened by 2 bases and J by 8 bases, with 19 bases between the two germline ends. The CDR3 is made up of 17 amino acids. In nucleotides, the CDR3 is TGTGCCAGCAGTGACATCCAGGGGCTTGCAGAGCATTCACCCCTCCACTTT. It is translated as CASSDIQGLAEHSPLHF.